These 27 T cell receptor beta chains were sequenced from one sample in a study of blood T cell repertoires in COVID-19. The repertoire was sequenced with immunoSEQ multiplex PCR; TCRdb's copy has only in-frame clones and lacks some. The sample holds roughly 260,000 clones, 70% to 85% seen once. Input material: peripheral blood. The receptors derive from an elderly woman with active or convalescent COVID-19.

The chain employs TRBV14 and TRBJ2-3, with 7 bases matching TRBD2. J gave up 6 bases and V 4 bases, and 10 bases lay outside the gene matches. From germline, CDR1 is SGHDN and CDR2 FVKESK. The CDR3 sequence is 15 residues long. The CDR3 DNA is TGTGCCAGCAGCCCGGGACTACGGCTTCGTGATACGCAGTATTTT. The encoded protein is CASSPGLRLRDTQYF.

V and J are TRBV28 and TRBJ1-4; 8 bases agree with TRBD1. This CDR3 contains 15 residues. In germline, CDR1 is MDHEN, CDR2 SYDVKM. J lost 7 bases, V lost 5 bases, and 9 bases had no gene match. CDR3 amino acids: CASSTRTGRGEKLFF. The CDR3 coding sequence is TGTGCCAGCAGTACAAGGACAGGGCGGGGTGAAAAACTGTTTTTT.

V gene TRBV20-1 combines with J gene TRBJ2-5; no firm D call. The CDR3 runs to 12 residues. CDR1 and CDR2 from the germline V gene are DFQATT and SNEGSKA (reference sequence). V was pared by 3 bases and J by 4 bases, with 9 bases between. For the CDR3, the DNA is TGCAGTGCTAGTCAACTACTAGAGACCCAGTACTTC. It specifies CSASQLLETQYF.

This clone was detected only a few times. V gene TRBV29-1 combines with J gene TRBJ2-5; the D is unclear. The CDR3 length is 12 residues. Looked up from germline, CDR1 is SQVTM and CDR2 is ANQGSEA. With 8 bases removed from V and 4 bases from J, the gap between germline ends came to 14 bases. The CDR3 reads CSSTPTGETQYF. The CDR3 DNA follows: TGCAGCTCCACACCGACTGGAGAGACCCAGTACTTC.

This clone was picked up a small number of times. V and J are TRBV20-1 and TRBJ1-5, with TRBD1 as a possible D gene (5 bases). The germline gives CDR1 DFQATT, CDR2 SNEGSKA (reference sequence). Trimming pared 6 bases from V and 0 bases from J, leaving 15 bases between. There are 15 residues in the CDR3. CDR3 amino acids: CSASTGGNSNQPQHF. The CDR3 coding sequence is TGCAGTGCCAGTACGGGGGGAAATAGCAATCAGCCCCAGCATTTT.

This chain uses TRBV2 with TRBJ1-5; the match to TRBD1 covers 9 bases. Germline CDR1 reads SNHLY; CDR2 reads FYNNEI. This CDR3 has 14 amino acids. V trimming: 4 bases; J trimming: 4 bases; junction bases outside the gene matches: 2. The CDR3 DNA is TGTGCCAGCAGTGCCGGGACAGGGAATCAGCCCCAGCATTTT. This sequence encodes CASSAGTGNQPQHF.

This chain joins TRBV27 and TRBJ2-2, with 12 bases lining up with TRBD2. Trimming removed 4 bases from V and 7 bases from J; junction bases left unmatched: 1. Per the germline V gene, CDR1 is MNHEY and CDR2 is SMNVEV (reference sequence). The CDR3 is 14 residues long. CDR3 residues: CASSSLAGGGELFF. The CDR3 coding sequence is TGTGCCAGCAGTTCACTAGCGGGGGGCGGGGAGCTGTTTTTT.

This chain joins TRBV19 and TRBJ1-3; D unresolved. CDR3 length equals 17 residues. Germline V gene data show CDR1 as LNHDA and CDR2 as SQIVND (reference sequence). V lost 7 bases and J 0 bases, leaving 19 bases between the germline ends. The CDR3 DNA follows: TGTGCCAGTAACATGGGTCCGGGATCAAGCTCTGGAAACACCATATATTTT. Its protein product is CASNMGPGSSSGNTIYF.

This rearrangement joins TRBV15 to TRBJ1-4, with unresolved D. Trimming cost V 9 bases and J 7 bases, with 15 bases left between them. The CDR3 loop spans 13 amino acids. Looked up from germline, CDR1 is LNHNV and CDR2 is YYDKDF (reference sequence). The CDR3 coding sequence is TGTGCCACGACGGTAGGGAGAGGTGAAAAACTGTTTTTT. Translation gives CATTVGRGEKLFF.

The rearrangement joins TRBV19 to TRBJ1-5; 7 positions match TRBD1. Per germline, CDR1 LNHDA and CDR2 SQIVND (reference sequence). V lost 5 bases, J lost 4 bases, and 8 bases stayed unmatched. This CDR3 has 15 amino acids. The CDR3 sequence: CASSVEQGRNQPQHF. As DNA, the CDR3 is TGTGCCAGTAGTGTCGAACAGGGGAGAAATCAGCCCCAGCATTTT.

This chain links TRBV11-3 with TRBJ2-7; 8 bases line up with TRBD2. This CDR3 is built from 15 residues. Germline V gene sequence: CDR1 SGHNT, CDR2 YENEEA. V lost 3 bases to trimming and J lost 2 bases; unmatched junction nucleotides: 6. CDR3 residues: CASSFRAGAAYEQYF. CDR3 nucleotides: TGTGCCAGCAGCTTCAGAGCGGGAGCGGCCTACGAGCAGTACTTC.

The genes are TRBV27 and TRBJ1-5; no clear D. Germline V gene lookup returns CDR1 MNHEY and CDR2 SMNVEV (reference sequence). The V and J ends lost 2 bases and 7 bases respectively, with 9 bases between them. The CDR3 runs 13 residues. The CDR3 DNA reads TGTGCCAGCAGTTTAGGAGGTTTGCAGCCCCAGCATTTT. Translated: CASSLGGLQPQHF.

A few counts support this clone. The V and J genes are TRBV4-2 and TRBJ2-2; 9 bases are shared with TRBD1. The CDR3 runs 17 residues. Germline values: CDR1 LGHNA, CDR2 YNFKEQ. The V gene end was trimmed by 0 bases and the J gene end by 6 bases; junction bases not matched to a gene: 8. The CDR3, as DNA: TGTGCCAGCAGCCAAGATTATAACAGGGGGCTTGCCGGGGAGCTGTTTTTT. Translated: CASSQDYNRGLAGELFF.

This clone was found a few times. The rearrangement uses TRBV5-1 and TRBJ1-1, with TRBD1 identical over 7 bases. The CDR3 is 15 amino acids. V was clipped by 4 bases and J by 5 bases; unmatched bases: 11. Looked up from germline, CDR1 is SGHRS and CDR2 is YFSETQ. The CDR3 loop reads CASSPATGDGTEAFF. CDR3 sequence (DNA): TGCGCCAGCAGCCCAGCAACAGGGGATGGGACTGAAGCTTTCTTT.

The rearrangement links TRBV9 to TRBJ2-7; 7 bases map to TRBD1. This CDR3 is built from 16 residues. V shed 2 bases, J shed 3 bases, and the junction held 11 bases outside the gene matches. Germline values: CDR1 SGDLS, CDR2 YYNGEE. This CDR3 reads CASSVNPGTESYEQYF. Here the CDR3 DNA reads TGTGCCAGCAGCGTGAACCCCGGGACAGAGAGCTACGAGCAGTACTTC.

This clone was seen more than once but under ten times. This rearrangement joins TRBV29-1 to TRBJ1-5, with D possibly being TRBD1 (5 bases). Looked up from germline, CDR1 is SQVTM and CDR2 is ANQGSEA. The CDR3 contains 14 residues. V dropped 4 bases and J dropped 4 bases, with 14 bases sitting between them. Here the CDR3 reads CSVARAGGNQPQHF. CDR3 coding DNA: TGCAGCGTTGCAAGGGCGGGGGGGAATCAGCCCCAGCATTTT. The full variable domain, in which reference TRBV29-1 and TRBJ1-5 provide the parts outside the CDR3, is SAVISQKPSRDICQRGTSLTIQCQVDSQVTMMFWYRQQPGQSLTLIATANQGSEATYESGFVIDKFPISRPNLTFSTLTVSNMSPEDSSIYLCSVARAGGNQPQHFGDGTRLSIL.

To note about this clone: A junction boundary mismatches the germline segment, possibly from a read error. This chain joins TRBV27 and TRBJ1-6, with 7 bases lining up with TRBD1. The V gene's germline CDR1 is MNHEY and CDR2 SMNVEV (reference sequence). CDR3 length: 13 residues. As DNA, the CDR3 is TGTGCCACCAGTGGGACAGTCTATTCACCCCTCCACTTT. Its protein product is CATSGTVYSPLHF.

The chain joins TRBV11-2 to TRBJ2-1; tentative D call: TRBD2 (7 bases). Trimming took off 5 bases at V and 4 bases at J, with 18 bases between the two ends. Germline V CDR1 and CDR2: SGHAT, FQNNGV. CDR3 size: 16 residues. CDR3 region: CASSKGGGLPYNEQFF. CDR3 coding DNA: TGTGCCAGCAGCAAGGGGGGGGGACTGCCTTACAATGAGCAGTTCTTC.

This chain links TRBV11-3 with TRBJ1-1; tentatively, D is TRBD1 (5 bases). Germline CDR1 SGHNT, CDR2 YENEEA. CDR3 length: 15 residues. The V gene lost 1 base and the J gene lost 0 bases, with 9 bases spanning the gap. CDR3 amino acids: CASSLVSGLNTEAFF. CDR3 coding DNA: TGTGCCAGCAGCTTAGTATCAGGGCTGAACACTGAAGCTTTCTTT.

This rearrangement joins TRBV4-1 to TRBJ1-2; D remains unclear. There are 13 residues in the CDR3. Trimming pared 0 bases from V and 7 bases from J, leaving 9 bases between. Germline V lookup: CDR1 MGHRA, CDR2 YSYEKL. CDR3 DNA sequence: TGCGCCAGCAGCCAAGAGCCGAAGCGTGGCTACACCTTC. Residues: CASSQEPKRGYTF.

This clone was found once. The chain carries TRBV11-3 and TRBJ2-2; TRBD2 matches 7 bases. From germline, CDR1 is SGHNT and CDR2 YENEEA. The CDR3 totals 13 residues. The J segment lost 5 bases and the V segment lost 3 bases, leaving 0 bases of the junction unmatched. CDR3 protein: CASSFGGTGELFF. The CDR3, as DNA: TGTGCCAGCAGCTTCGGGGGGACCGGGGAGCTGTTTTTT. Full variable domain (remainder filled in from reference TRBV11-3 and TRBJ2-2): EAGVVQSPRYKIIEKKQPVAFWCNPISGHNTLYWYLQNLGQGPELLIRYENEEAVDDSQLPKDRFSAERLKGVDSTLKIQPAELGDSAVYLCASSFGGTGELFFGEGSRLTVL.

The chain uses TRBV15 and TRBJ1-6; TRBD1 might be the D (6 bases). Per the germline V gene, CDR1 is LNHNV and CDR2 is YYDKDF (reference sequence). Trimming pared 0 bases from V and 6 bases from J, leaving 12 bases between. The CDR3 runs to 16 residues. The CDR3 bases are TGTGCCACCAGCAGAGAGGGACAAGCTGGTAATTCACCCCTCCACTTT. Translated, it gives CATSREGQAGNSPLHF. Complete variable domain (other parts from reference TRBV15 and TRBJ1-6): DAMVIQNPRYQVTQFGKPVTLSCSQTLNHNVMYWYQQKSSQAPKLLFHYYDKDFNNEADTPDNFQSRRPNTSFCFLDIRSPGLGDTAMYLCATSREGQAGNSPLHFGNGTRLTVT.

The chain combines TRBV9 with TRBJ1-1, with D uncertain. V was clipped by 0 bases and J by 4 bases, with 13 bases between them. Germline V CDR1 and CDR2: SGDLS, YYNGEE. The CDR3 has 15 amino acids. CDR3 DNA: TGTGCCAGCAGCGTAGATGGCTTTTCTGGCACTGAAGCTTTCTTT. It translates to CASSVDGFSGTEAFF.

The chain recombines TRBV4-2 with TRBJ2-1, with TRBD2 as a possible D gene (6 bases). Trimming removed 0 bases from V and 6 bases from J, with 12 bases in between. The CDR3 length is 15 residues. Germline assignment: CDR1 LGHNA and CDR2 YNFKEQ. The CDR3 spells CASSQDSGERNEQFF. As DNA, the CDR3 is TGTGCCAGCAGCCAAGATTCGGGGGAGCGCAATGAGCAGTTCTTC.

The rearrangement joins TRBV28 to TRBJ1-5; 11 bases are shared with TRBD1. Germline V gives CDR1 MDHEN, CDR2 SYDVKM. The CDR3 sequence is 14 residues long. Unmatched junction bases numbered 3, after V lost 7 bases and J lost 4 bases. The CDR3 region is CASTGTGGNQPQHF. Written as DNA, the CDR3 is TGTGCCAGCACCGGGACAGGGGGTAATCAGCCCCAGCATTTT.

V is TRBV6-5 and J is TRBJ2-1; D might be TRBD1 (6 bases). The CDR3 runs 14 residues. Trimming left V 6 bases short and J 3 bases short, with 12 bases between. Germline values: CDR1 MNHEY, CDR2 SVGAGI. This chain's CDR3 is CASRTGTNYNEQFF. In DNA form, the CDR3 reads TGTGCCAGCAGAACCGGGACAAACTACAATGAGCAGTTCTTC.

This clone was found a few times. The gene calls are TRBV7-9 and TRBJ2-1; possibly TRBD2 for D (7 bases). Germline CDR1 SEHNR, CDR2 FQNEAQ (reference sequence). Trimming left V 1 base short and J 8 bases short, with 12 bases between. This CDR3 is 14 amino acids long. CDR3 protein: CASSLEWGGDEQFF. The CDR3 DNA reads as TGTGCCAGCAGCTTAGAGTGGGGGGGCGATGAGCAGTTCTTC.